Listed here are 4 T cell receptor beta chains from one sample, sequenced in a study of regulatory T cells in long-lasting Graves disease. Researchers made TCR beta libraries by using iRepertoire HTBI primers and running Arm-PCR on CDR3 regions. Via MiXCR, TCRdb re-called the multiplex PCR reads, giving one row per CDR3 protein. This sample carries roughly 530,000 distinct CDR3 sequences, roughly 16% of them seen once, and the ten largest clones take around 25%. Time point noted: newly diagnosed GD, antithyroid drugs for less than 3 months. PBMC-extracted RNA yielded the TCR library. The same data also went into a second study, on T cells in Graves' hyperthyroidism and ophthalmopathy.

Sample: peripheral blood mononuclear cells (PBMCs), taken at new diagnosis, from a patient treated with antithyroid drugs. The source is a woman aged 40-65 years with Graves disease.

The chain uses TRBV30 and TRBJ1-2; D perhaps matches TRBD1 (5 bases). V was clipped by 8 bases and J by 7 bases, with 14 bases between them. This CDR3 is built from 11 residues. The germline V gene has CDR1 GTSNPN and CDR2 SVGIG (reference sequence). The CDR3 bases are TGTGCCCGGCATGGGGGAGGTGGCTACACCTTC. As protein: CARHGGGGYTF.

This sequence joins TRBV7-9 and TRBJ2-7; D is unresolved. V was trimmed by 6 bases and J by 6 bases, leaving 9 bases between them. CDR3 length: 11 residues. CDR1 is SEHNR and CDR2 is FQNEAQ in the germline V gene (reference sequence). The CDR3 is CASRSKGEQYF. CDR3 nucleotide sequence: TGTGCCAGCAGATCGAAGGGCGAGCAGTACTTC.

The rearrangement links TRBV28 to TRBJ1-6; 9 nucleotides line up with TRBD1. CDR3 length: 14 amino acids. Germline CDR1 MDHEN, CDR2 SYDVKM. The J segment lost 12 bases and the V segment lost 7 bases, leaving 10 bases of the junction unmatched. The CDR3 DNA is TGTGCCAGCACCAGACAGGGGGTATTCCGACCCCTCCACTTT. This sequence encodes CASTRQGVFRPLHF.

This clonotype was seen a few times. The chain links TRBV6-2 or TRBV6-3 to TRBJ2-7; a weak D match, TRBD2 (5 bases). Trimming removed 0 bases at V and 1 base at J, with 7 bases between. The CDR3 has 14 amino acids. Germline-derived CDR1 and CDR2 are MNHEY and SVGEGT. CDR3 protein: CASSYSRGSYEQYF. DNA of the CDR3: TGTGCCAGCAGTTACTCAAGAGGGTCCTACGAGCAGTACTTC.